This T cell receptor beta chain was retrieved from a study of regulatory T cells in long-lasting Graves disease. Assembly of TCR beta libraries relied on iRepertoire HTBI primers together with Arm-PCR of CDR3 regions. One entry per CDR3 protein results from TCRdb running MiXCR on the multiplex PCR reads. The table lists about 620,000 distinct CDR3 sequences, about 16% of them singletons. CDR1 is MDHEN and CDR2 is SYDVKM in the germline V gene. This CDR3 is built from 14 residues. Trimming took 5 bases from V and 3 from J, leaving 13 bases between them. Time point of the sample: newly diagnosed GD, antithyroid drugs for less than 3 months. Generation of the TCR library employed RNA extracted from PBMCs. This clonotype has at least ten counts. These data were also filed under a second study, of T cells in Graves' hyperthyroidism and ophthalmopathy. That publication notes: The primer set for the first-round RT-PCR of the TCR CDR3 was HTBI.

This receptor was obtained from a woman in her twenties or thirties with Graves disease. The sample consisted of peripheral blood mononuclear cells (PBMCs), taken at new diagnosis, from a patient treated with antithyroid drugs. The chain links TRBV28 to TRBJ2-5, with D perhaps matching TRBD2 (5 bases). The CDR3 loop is CASSSYAGKETQYF. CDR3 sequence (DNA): TGTGCCAGCAGTAGTTACGCCGGGAAAGAGACCCAGTACTTC.